This is a list of T cell receptor beta chains from one sample in a study of blood T cell repertoires in COVID-19. Clones were sequenced by immunoSEQ multiplex PCR, and TCRdb holds only the in-frame ones, with some missing. This table holds about 210,000 clones, roughly 87% found once. The sample taken for sequencing was PBMCs or T cells enriched from blood (not recorded which). These receptors were collected from a man aged 18 to 35 with acute COVID-19. CDR3s include the opening cysteine and the closing phenylalanine or tryptophan. Fields, in order: clone size, J gene, D gene, V gene, CDR3 protein, CDR3 DNA. The D gene is left open where the match is weak. Size values are once, few and many counts, or a class for expanded clones, and some rows have none.

.,TRBJ1-2,TRBD1,TRBV28,CASSLTGGANYGYTF,TGTGCCAGCAGTTTAACAGGGGGGGCTAACTATGGCTACACCTTC
once,TRBJ1-4,TRBD1,TRBV18,CASSPPTGDATPWNEKLFF,TGTGCCAGCTCACCGCCTACAGGGGACGCAACCCCTTGGAATGAAAAACTGTTTTTT
.,TRBJ2-7,.,TRBV7-6,CASSPRPRTASFYEQYF,TGTGCCAGCAGCCCCCGACCGAGGACAGCTAGCTTCTACGAGCAGTACTTC
.,TRBJ1-6,TRBD1,TRBV10-3,CATGQDNSPLHF,TGTGCCACCGGACAGGATAATTCACCCCTCCACTTT
.,TRBJ2-5,.,TRBV4-1,CASSQGPGRETQYF,TGCGCCAGCAGCCAAGGCCCGGGAAGAGAGACCCAGTACTTC
.,TRBJ1-1,TRBD1,TRBV5-5,CASSFGQGGLQAEAFF,TGTGCCAGCAGTTTTGGACAGGGGGGACTGCAGGCTGAAGCTTTCTTT
.,TRBJ2-1,TRBD2,TRBV7-2,CASSPGTSGRRFDEQFF,TGTGCCAGCAGCCCAGGGACTAGCGGGAGAAGATTCGATGAGCAGTTCTTC
.,TRBJ1-3,.,TRBV13,CASSPGTDGNTIYF,TGTGCCAGCAGCCCCGGGACTGATGGAAACACCATATATTTT
.,TRBJ1-1,.,TRBV5-1,CASSLQIHTEAFF,TGCGCCAGCAGTTTACAGATTCACACTGAAGCTTTCTTT
.,TRBJ2-2,TRBD1,TRBV6-5,CASSTTGDTGELFF,TGTGCCAGCAGTACGACAGGGGACACCGGGGAGCTGTTTTTT
.,TRBJ2-7,.,TRBV3-1/TRBV3-2,CASGAYEQYF,TGTGCCAGCGGGGCATACGAGCAGTACTTC
.,TRBJ2-3,TRBD2,TRBV30,CAWTPGLASTDTQYF,TGTGCCTGGACCCCGGGACTAGCGAGCACAGATACGCAGTATTTT
.,TRBJ1-3,.,TRBV28,CAALGNTIYF,TGTGCTGCCCTAGGAAACACCATATATTTT
once,TRBJ1-3,.,TRBV11-2,CASSFGGLGPGNTIYF,TGTGCCAGCAGCTTCGGGGGGCTTGGACCTGGAAACACCATATATTTT
.,TRBJ2-7,TRBD1,TRBV7-3,CASSPGTGNYEQYF,TGTGCCAGCAGCCCCGGGACAGGAAACTACGAGCAGTACTTC
.,TRBJ2-5,TRBD2,TRBV28,CASRGGEETQYF,TGTGCCAGCAGGGGAGGGGAAGAGACCCAGTACTTC
.,TRBJ2-7,.,TRBV12-3/TRBV12-4,CASSLRQTYEQYF,TGTGCCAGCAGTTTACGCCAGACCTACGAGCAGTACTTC
.,TRBJ2-5,TRBD2,TRBV5-1,CASSSGTSQSGETQYF,TGCGCCAGCAGCTCCGGGACTAGCCAGAGCGGGGAGACCCAGTACTTC
.,TRBJ1-1,TRBD1,TRBV10-3,CAIRDPGQGRTEAFF,TGTGCCATCAGGGATCCGGGACAGGGTAGGACTGAAGCTTTCTTT
.,TRBJ2-7,.,TRBV10-2,CASSEVVVETYEQYF,TGCGCCAGCAGTGAAGTGGTAGTAGAAACCTACGAGCAGTACTTC
few,TRBJ2-1,TRBD2,TRBV7-8,CASSFSSGRARGDEQFF,TGTGCCAGCAGCTTTTCTAGCGGGAGGGCCCGAGGCGATGAGCAGTTCTTC
.,TRBJ2-5,TRBD2,TRBV27,CASSQTGLGGETQYF,TGTGCCAGCAGTCAAACGGGACTAGGCGGCGAGACCCAGTACTTC
.,TRBJ2-7,.,TRBV14,CASSPSFSYEQYF,TGTGCCAGCAGCCCGAGTTTCTCCTACGAGCAGTACTTC
.,TRBJ1-1,.,TRBV5-1,CASSLFSQGKTEAFF,TGCGCCAGCAGCTTGTTCTCTCAGGGTAAGACTGAAGCTTTCTTT
.,TRBJ2-7,.,TRBV6-5,CASSYGHEQYF,TGTGCCAGCAGTTACGGGCACGAGCAGTACTTC
few,TRBJ2-5,.,TRBV25-1,CASSGAGRETQYF,TGTGCCAGCAGTGGGGCGGGACGGGAGACCCAGTACTTC